The clone carrying this TCR beta chain has just a few counts. The data derive from a study of naive and memory T cell subsets. Two oligonucleotides, mixed equimolar, formed the beta constant-region primer covering TRBC1 and TRBC2. Using its own MiXCR run on the UMI-ligation and nested PCR reads, TCRdb lists one record per CDR3 protein. The sample lists some 150,000 distinct CDR3 sequences; about a sixth were seen once. V gave up 8 bases and J gave up 0 bases; unmatched junction bases: 10. The germline gives CDR1 MNHEY, CDR2 SVGAGI. This CDR3 is 15 amino acids long. What was sequenced was naive CD4+ T cells from blood. This clonotype was obtained from a human donor in good health. The chain uses TRBV6-5 and TRBJ2-7; TRBD2 matches at 7 bases. The CDR3 nucleotides are TGTGCCAGCCAGCGGGGACGGCTACACTCCTACGAGCAGTACTTC. It translates to CASQRGRLHSYEQYF.